This T cell receptor beta chain was profiled in a study of T cells in Graves' hyperthyroidism and ophthalmopathy. Study details: It was at initial diagnosis, before any treatment, that peripheral blood was collected.

Those patients with uncontrolled infection, other autoimmune disease, pregnancy or lactation were excluded. Every diagnosis used clinical symptoms, serum thyroxine and TRAb, thyroid ultrasound and orbital computed tomography. The study's findings and limits: Within blood appeared most thyroid clonotypes that had expanded above 0.001.

This clonotype was seen more than once but under ten times. Its antigen remains unknown. The V and J ends lost 6 bases and 3 bases respectively, with 11 bases between them. Germline CDR1 and CDR2: MDHEN and SYDVKM. The length of the CDR3 is 13 residues. From RNA transcripts, TCR beta CDR3 regions were amplified. First-round RT-PCR with HTBI primers amplified the TCR CDR3 region. MiXCR, run by TCRdb on the multiplex PCR reads, gives a single entry per CDR3 protein. The data hold hundreds of thousands of distinct CDR3 sequences, with about a sixth observed a single time. The rearrangement joins TRBV28 to TRBJ1-2; D remains unclear. Sequenced material: blood. This clonotype was obtained from a young woman with Graves' hyperthyroidism that later progressed to Graves' ophthalmopathy. Written as DNA, the CDR3 is TGTGCCAGCAGGGATACAGAGGACTATGGCTACACCTTC. It codes for CASRDTEDYGYTF.